Described below is a single T cell receptor beta chain sequence and its context. This sample is drawn from a study of cytotoxic CD8 clonotypes in ibrutinib-treated CLL. Across the study: Results showed roughly 24 partial and 2 complete responses; following median about 68 months, around 15 remained remitted, about 12 advanced. Response specimens were obtained following a median treatment duration of about twelve months, with a range of 6 to 36.

Deep sequencing aimed at 1 in 200,000 to 1 in 1 million T cells' resolution. Here immunoSEQ multiplex PCR was the method, and the copy in TCRdb shows in-frame clones only, minus some. The sample records around 5,500 clones, nearly 70% being singletons. In germline, CDR1 is PRHDT, CDR2 FYEKMQ (reference sequence). The CDR3 has 14 amino acids. The ends lost 4 bases at V and 4 bases at J; junction bases unmatched: 3. Cryopreserved PBMCs provided about 2 micrograms of genomic DNA for the TCR beta libraries. This clonotype was sampled from a human donor with chronic lymphocytic leukemia. V is TRBV13 and J is TRBJ1-2; 10 nucleotides agree with TRBD1. The input for sequencing was PBMCs, taken before ibrutinib treatment. This chain's CDR3 is CASSSGTGVYGYTF. CDR3 bases: TGTGCCAGCAGCTCCGGGACAGGGGTCTATGGCTACACCTTC.